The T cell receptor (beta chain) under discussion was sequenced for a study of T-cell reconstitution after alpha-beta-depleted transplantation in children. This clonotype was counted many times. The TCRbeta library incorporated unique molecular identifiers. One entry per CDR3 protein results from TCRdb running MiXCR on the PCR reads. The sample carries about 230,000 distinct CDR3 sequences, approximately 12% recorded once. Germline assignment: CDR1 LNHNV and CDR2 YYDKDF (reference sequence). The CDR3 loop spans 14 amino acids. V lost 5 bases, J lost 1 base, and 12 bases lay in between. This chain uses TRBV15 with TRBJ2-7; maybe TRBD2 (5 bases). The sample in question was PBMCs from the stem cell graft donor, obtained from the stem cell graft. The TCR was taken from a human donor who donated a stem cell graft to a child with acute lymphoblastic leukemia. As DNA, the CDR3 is TGTGCCACCAGCTTAGGGAGCTTATCCTACGAGCAGTACTTC. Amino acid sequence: CATSLGSLSYEQYF.